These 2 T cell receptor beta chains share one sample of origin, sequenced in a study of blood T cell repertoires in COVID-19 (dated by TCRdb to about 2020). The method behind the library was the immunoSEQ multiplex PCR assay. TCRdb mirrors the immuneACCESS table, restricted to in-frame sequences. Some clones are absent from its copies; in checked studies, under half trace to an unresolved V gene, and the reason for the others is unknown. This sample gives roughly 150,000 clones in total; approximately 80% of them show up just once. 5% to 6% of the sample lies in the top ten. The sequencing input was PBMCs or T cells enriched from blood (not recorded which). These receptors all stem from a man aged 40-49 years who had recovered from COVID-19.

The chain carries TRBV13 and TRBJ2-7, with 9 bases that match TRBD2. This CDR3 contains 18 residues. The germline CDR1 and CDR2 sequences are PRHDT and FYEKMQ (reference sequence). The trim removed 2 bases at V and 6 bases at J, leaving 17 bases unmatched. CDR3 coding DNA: TGTGCCAGCAGCTTAAGGTCTGTAGCGGGGGCCCTCAGGCTCGAGCAGTACTTC. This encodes CASSLRSVAGALRLEQYF.

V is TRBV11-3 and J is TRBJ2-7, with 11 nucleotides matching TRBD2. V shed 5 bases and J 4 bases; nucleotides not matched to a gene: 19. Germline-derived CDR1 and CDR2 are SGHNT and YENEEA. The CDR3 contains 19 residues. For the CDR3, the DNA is TGTGCCAGCAGCATCCCTACTCTAGCGGGGGGCGCCTCTTATTACGAGCAGTACGTC. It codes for CASSIPTLAGGASYYEQYV.